What follows is one T cell receptor beta chain and its context. The target antigen is unknown. Trimming pared 6 bases from V and 0 bases from J, leaving 21 bases between. CDR3 length equals 18 residues. Germline CDR1 is SNHLY and CDR2 is FYNNEI. The CDR3 regions of TCR beta were amplified from RNA transcripts. HTBI primers were employed in a first-round RT-PCR of the TCR CDR3. Using its own MiXCR run on the multiplex PCR reads, TCRdb lists one record per CDR3 protein. This sample has nearly 600,000 distinct CDR3 sequences, with about 15% found just once. The sample originates from a study of T cells in Graves' hyperthyroidism and ophthalmopathy. Points from the study as a whole: The model identified upcoming ophthalmopathy a median about six months ahead of onset. Most clonotypes expanded in thyroid above 0.001 were likewise present in blood.

Hyperthyroidism in the patients, aged 18 to 65, was newly diagnosed and under 2 months in duration. The receptor comes from a woman in her 30s with Graves' hyperthyroidism that later progressed to Graves' ophthalmopathy. The chain links TRBV2 to TRBJ2-1; tentatively, D is TRBD2 (7 bases). Sequenced input: blood. CDR3 bases: TGTGCCAGCAGAGCGGGGCAGGGGTATTTTGGCTCCTACAATGAGCAGTTCTTC. As protein: CASRAGQGYFGSYNEQFF.